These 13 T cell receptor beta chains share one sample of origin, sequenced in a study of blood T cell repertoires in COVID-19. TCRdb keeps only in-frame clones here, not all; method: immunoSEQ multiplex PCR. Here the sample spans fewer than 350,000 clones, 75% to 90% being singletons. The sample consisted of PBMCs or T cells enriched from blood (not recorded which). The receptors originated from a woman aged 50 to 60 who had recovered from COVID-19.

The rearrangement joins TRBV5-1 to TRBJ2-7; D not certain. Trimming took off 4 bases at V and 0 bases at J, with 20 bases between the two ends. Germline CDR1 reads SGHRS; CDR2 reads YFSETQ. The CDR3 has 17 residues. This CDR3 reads CASSPVVEVLSSYEQYF. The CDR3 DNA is TGCGCCAGCAGCCCGGTAGTCGAGGTGCTGAGCTCCTACGAGCAGTACTTC.

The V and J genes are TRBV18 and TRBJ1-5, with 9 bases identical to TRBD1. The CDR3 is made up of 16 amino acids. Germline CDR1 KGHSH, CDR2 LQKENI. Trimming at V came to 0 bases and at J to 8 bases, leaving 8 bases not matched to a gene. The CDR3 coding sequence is TGTGCCAGCTCACCACCCTTACAGGGGGCTAGGGAGCCCCAGCATTTT. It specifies CASSPPLQGAREPQHF.

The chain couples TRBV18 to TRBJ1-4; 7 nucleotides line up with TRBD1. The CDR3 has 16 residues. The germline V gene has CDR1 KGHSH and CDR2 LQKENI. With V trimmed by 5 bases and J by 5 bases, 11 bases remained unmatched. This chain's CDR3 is CASSTKTGTENEKLFF. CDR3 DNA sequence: TGTGCCAGCTCAACAAAAACCGGGACAGAGAATGAAAAACTGTTTTTT.

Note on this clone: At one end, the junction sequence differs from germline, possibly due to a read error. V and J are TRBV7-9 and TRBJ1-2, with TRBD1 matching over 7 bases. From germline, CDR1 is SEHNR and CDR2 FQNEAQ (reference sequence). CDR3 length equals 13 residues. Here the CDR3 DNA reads TGTGCCAGCAGCGCGCCCGGGACAGCGTTTCGGGCCTTC. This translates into CASSAPGTAFRAF.

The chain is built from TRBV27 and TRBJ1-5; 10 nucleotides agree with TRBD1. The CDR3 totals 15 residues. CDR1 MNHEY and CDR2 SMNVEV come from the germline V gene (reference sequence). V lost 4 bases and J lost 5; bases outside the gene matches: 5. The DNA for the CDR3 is TGTGCCAGCAGTTGGGGGGGACAGGGGTATCAGCCCCAGCATTTT. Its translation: CASSWGGQGYQPQHF.

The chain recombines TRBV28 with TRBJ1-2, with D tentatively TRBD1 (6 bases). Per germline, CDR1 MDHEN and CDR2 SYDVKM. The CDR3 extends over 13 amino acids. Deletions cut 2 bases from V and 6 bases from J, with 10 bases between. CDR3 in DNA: TGTGCCAGCAGTTTAGCGGCAGGGGATGGCTACACCTTC. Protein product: CASSLAAGDGYTF.

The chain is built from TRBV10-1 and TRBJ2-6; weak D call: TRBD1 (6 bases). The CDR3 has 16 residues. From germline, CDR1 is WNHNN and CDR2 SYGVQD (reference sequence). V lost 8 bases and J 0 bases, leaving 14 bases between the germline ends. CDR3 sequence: CASLQGPSSGANVLTF. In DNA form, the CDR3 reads TGCGCCAGCTTACAGGGACCCAGCTCTGGGGCCAACGTCCTGACTTTC.

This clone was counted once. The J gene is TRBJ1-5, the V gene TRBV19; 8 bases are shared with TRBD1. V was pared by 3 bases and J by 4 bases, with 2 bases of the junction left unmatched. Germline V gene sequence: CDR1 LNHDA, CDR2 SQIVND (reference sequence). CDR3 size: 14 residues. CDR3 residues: CASSIRTGNQPQHF. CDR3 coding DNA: TGTGCCAGTAGTATTAGGACAGGGAATCAGCCCCAGCATTTT.

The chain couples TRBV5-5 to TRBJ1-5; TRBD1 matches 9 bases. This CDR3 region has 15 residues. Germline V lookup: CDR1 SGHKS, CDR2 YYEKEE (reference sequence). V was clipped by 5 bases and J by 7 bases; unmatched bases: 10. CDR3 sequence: CASSPGQGHFQPQHF. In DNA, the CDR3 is TGTGCCAGCAGTCCAGGACAGGGGCATTTCCAGCCCCAGCATTTT.

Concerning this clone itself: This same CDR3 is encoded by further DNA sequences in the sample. CDR3 residues: CASSEGRGQETQYF. The CDR3 coding sequence is TGTGCCAGCAGTGAAGGACGGGGCCAAGAGACCCAGTACTTC. V and J are TRBV2 and TRBJ2-5; D might be TRBD2 (5 bases). Trimming took off 1 base at V and 1 base at J, with 7 bases between the two ends. This CDR3 is 14 amino acids long. CDR1 SNHLY and CDR2 FYNNEI come from the germline V gene.

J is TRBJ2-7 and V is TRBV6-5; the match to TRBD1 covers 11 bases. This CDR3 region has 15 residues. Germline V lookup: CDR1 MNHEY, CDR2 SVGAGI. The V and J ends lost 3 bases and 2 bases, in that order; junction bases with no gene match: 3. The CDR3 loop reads CASSYRGQGAYEQYF. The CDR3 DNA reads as TGTGCCAGCAGTTATCGGGGACAGGGGGCCTACGAGCAGTACTTC.

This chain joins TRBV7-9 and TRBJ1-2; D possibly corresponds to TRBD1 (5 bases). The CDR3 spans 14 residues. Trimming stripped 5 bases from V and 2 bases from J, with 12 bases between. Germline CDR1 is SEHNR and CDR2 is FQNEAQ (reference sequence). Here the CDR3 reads CASSPLTANYGYTF. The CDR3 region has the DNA TGTGCCAGCAGCCCCCTGACAGCAAACTATGGCTACACCTTC.

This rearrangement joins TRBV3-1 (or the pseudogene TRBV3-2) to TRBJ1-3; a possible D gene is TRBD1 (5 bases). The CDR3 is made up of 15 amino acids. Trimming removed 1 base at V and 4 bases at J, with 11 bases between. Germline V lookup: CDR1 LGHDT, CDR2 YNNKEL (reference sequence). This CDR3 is CASSQVRTTGNTIYF. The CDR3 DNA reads TGTGCCAGCAGCCAAGTAAGGACAACCGGAAACACCATATATTTT.